Listed below are T cell receptor beta chains from one sample, sequenced in a study of T cell changes during pregnancy in multiple sclerosis. Here immunoSEQ multiplex PCR was the method, and the copy in TCRdb shows in-frame clones only, minus some. The data contain 50,000 or so clones, over 80% of them singletons. Sample: CD4+ T cells from peripheral blood mononuclear cells, taken after pregnancy. These receptors originate from a female donor with multiple sclerosis, enrolled in a pregnancy study. CDR3s include the opening cysteine and the closing phenylalanine or tryptophan. D genes are given only for firm matches. Size is stated for part of the rows, as once, few or many counts, or as a class when the clone is expanded.

TRBV19	TRBJ1-5	.	.	CASSIDRRDNQPQHF	TGTGCCAGTAGTATAGATCGCAGGGACAATCAGCCCCAGCATTTT
TRBV10-3	TRBJ2-1	TRBD2	.	CAISEPGLAGTDEQFF	TGTGCCATCAGTGAGCCGGGACTAGCGGGGACGGATGAGCAGTTCTTC
TRBV6-1	TRBJ2-3	TRBD1	.	CASSGDRGSTDTQYF	TGTGCCAGCAGTGGGGACAGGGGGAGCACAGATACGCAGTATTTT
TRBV11-2	TRBJ1-1	TRBD1	.	CASSRQGRNTEAFF	TGTGCCAGCAGCCGACAGGGACGAAACACTGAAGCTTTCTTT
TRBV14	TRBJ2-7	.	.	CASSQGRGRVYEQYF	TGTGCCAGCAGCCAAGGAAGGGGCAGGGTCTACGAGCAGTACTTC
TRBV19	TRBJ1-2	TRBD1	.	CASSISRTGNHGYTF	TGTGCCAGTAGTATATCCCGGACAGGGAACCATGGCTACACCTTC
TRBV27	TRBJ2-1	TRBD2	.	CASRRGLAGFNEQFF	TGTGCCAGCAGACGGGGACTAGCGGGCTTCAATGAGCAGTTCTTC
TRBV28	TRBJ1-2	.	.	CASRSTGPRGYTF	TGTGCCAGCAGGTCAACAGGGCCTAGGGGCTACACCTTC
TRBV7-6	TRBJ2-1	.	.	CASSPGRQYNEQFF	TGTGCCAGCAGCCCCGGACGACAGTACAATGAGCAGTTCTTC
TRBV6-5	TRBJ1-2	.	.	CASSSGVKSYGYTF	TGTGCCAGCAGCTCCGGGGTCAAATCCTATGGCTACACCTTC
TRBV2	TRBJ1-2	TRBD1	.	CASRKGQGDGYTF	TGTGCCAGCAGGAAGGGACAGGGTGATGGCTACACCTTC
TRBV14	TRBJ1-6	TRBD1	.	CASSLDRGFSPLHF	TGTGCCAGCAGTCTGGACAGGGGCTTTTCACCCCTCCACTTT
TRBV7-2	TRBJ1-1	.	.	CASSQDSYTEAFF	TGTGCCAGCAGCCAGGACAGCTACACTGAAGCTTTCTTT
TRBV2	TRBJ2-5	.	.	CASSELMSSSGAQETQYF	TGTGCCAGCAGTGAACTAATGTCATCCTCAGGGGCCCAAGAGACCCAGTACTTC
TRBV7-9	TRBJ2-5	TRBD1	once	CASSDPGTGGLPYQETQYF	TGTGCCAGCAGCGACCCCGGGACAGGGGGCCTACCTTACCAAGAGACCCAGTACTTC
TRBV7-6	TRBJ2-1	TRBD2	.	CASSLLAGGWEQFF	TGTGCCAGCAGCTTACTAGCGGGAGGGTGGGAGCAGTTCTTC
TRBV29-1	TRBJ2-7	.	.	CSYLAGLNEQYF	TGCAGCTACCTTGCGGGACTGAACGAGCAGTACTTC
TRBV25-1	TRBJ2-1	TRBD2	.	CATRGVSGGFSYNEQFF	TGTGCCACCAGGGGGGTTAGCGGGGGTTTCTCCTACAATGAGCAGTTCTTC
TRBV7-9	TRBJ1-4	.	.	CASSFRGGEKLFF	TGTGCCAGCAGTTTTAGGGGTGGCGAAAAACTGTTTTTT
TRBV2	TRBJ2-1	TRBD1	.	CASLGQGVVNEQFF	TGTGCCAGCCTAGGACAGGGGGTGGTCAATGAGCAGTTCTTC
TRBV19	TRBJ2-7	TRBD2	.	CASSPSTSDSYEQYF	TGTGCCAGTAGTCCGTCGACTAGCGACTCCTACGAGCAGTACTTC
TRBV7-2	TRBJ1-5	.	.	CASSLGAGLGQPQHF	TGTGCCAGCAGCTTAGGGGCGGGGTTGGGTCAGCCCCAGCATTTT
TRBV5-6	TRBJ2-6	TRBD1	.	CASSADRAGGANVLTF	TGTGCCAGCAGCGCCGACAGGGCGGGCGGGGCCAACGTCCTGACTTTC
TRBV21-1	TRBJ2-2	.	.	CASSPAPLGGRENTGELFF	TGTGCCAGCAGTCCTGCCCCCCTCGGCGGGAGGGAAAACACCGGGGAGCTGTTTTTT
TRBV11-1	TRBJ1-4	TRBD1	.	CASSSGQGENEKLFF	TGTGCCAGCAGCTCTGGACAGGGGGAAAATGAAAAACTGTTTTTT
TRBV7-9	TRBJ2-5	TRBD2	.	CASSSHPGGPDF	TGTGCCAGCAGCTCCCACCCGGGAGGACCCGACTTC
TRBV4-2	TRBJ1-4	.	.	CATSANRAGEKLFF	TGTGCCACCAGTGCGAACAGGGCTGGGGAAAAACTGTTTTTT
TRBV11-3	TRBJ1-1	TRBD1	.	CASSLRDSTEAFF	TGTGCCAGCAGCTTACGGGACAGTACTGAAGCTTTCTTT
TRBV7-2	TRBJ2-1	.	.	CASSLGVYSSYNEQFF	TGTGCCAGCAGCTTAGGAGTTTACAGCTCCTACAATGAGCAGTTCTTC
TRBV7-2	TRBJ2-3	.	.	CASVLQGIMADTQYF	TGTGCCAGCGTTCTACAGGGTATCATGGCAGATACGCAGTATTTT
TRBV5-1	TRBJ2-3	.	.	CASSQNSRGTDTQYF	TGCGCCAGCAGCCAAAACTCCCGGGGCACAGATACGCAGTATTTT
TRBV10-3	TRBJ1-2	.	.	CATWGTGENYGYTF	TGTGCCACTTGGGGGACGGGGGAGAACTATGGCTACACCTTC
TRBV7-9	TRBJ2-6	.	.	CASSKDGTGANVLTF	TGTGCCAGCAGTAAGGACGGGACTGGGGCCAACGTCCTGACTTTC
TRBV5-5	TRBJ1-1	.	.	CASSPSTGREGEAFF	TGTGCCAGCAGCCCTTCAACGGGCAGGGAGGGTGAAGCTTTCTTT
TRBV28	TRBJ2-7	.	.	CASSLLGGEQYF	TGTGCCAGCAGTTTGCTAGGGGGCGAGCAGTACTTC
TRBV11-2	TRBJ2-3	.	.	CASSFNRASTDTQYF	TGTGCCAGCAGCTTTAACAGAGCTAGCACAGATACGCAGTATTTT
TRBV9	TRBJ1-1	TRBD1	once	CASSAGGGQGTGEAFF	TGTGCCAGCAGCGCAGGGGGGGGACAGGGTACGGGTGAAGCTTTCTTT
TRBV19	TRBJ1-3	TRBD1	.	CASRGTGGSRGNTIYF	TGTGCCAGTAGGGGGACAGGGGGCTCCCGTGGAAACACCATATATTTT
TRBV18	TRBJ1-2	TRBD1	few	CASSPQLLQGSTRISGYTF	TGTGCCAGCTCACCACAATTATTACAGGGGTCGACGCGGATCTCCGGCTACACCTTC
TRBV25-1	TRBJ1-1	.	.	CASSQPGRNTEAFF	TGTGCCAGCAGTCAGCCAGGGCGAAACACTGAAGCTTTCTTT
TRBV28	TRBJ2-5	.	.	CASSLPRPKQETQYF	TGTGCCAGCAGTCTTCCGCGGCCGAAACAAGAGACCCAGTACTTC
TRBV19	TRBJ2-1	TRBD1	.	CASSMSRGRINEQFF	TGTGCCAGTAGTATGAGCAGGGGGCGGATTAATGAGCAGTTCTTC
TRBV4-3	TRBJ2-7	.	.	CASSQEGSGYEQYF	TGCGCCAGCAGCCAAGAGGGTAGCGGCTACGAGCAGTACTTC
TRBV7-3	TRBJ2-1	.	.	CASSLNSGREQFF	TGTGCCAGCAGCTTAAACAGTGGGAGAGAGCAGTTCTTC
TRBV11-1	TRBJ2-7	.	.	CASSFQDRGEQYF	TGTGCCAGCAGCTTTCAGGACCGGGGCGAGCAGTACTTC
TRBV27	TRBJ2-7	.	once	CASSSTASSYEQYF	TGTGCCAGCAGTTCGACAGCCAGCTCCTACGAGCAGTACTTC
TRBV19	TRBJ2-2	TRBD1	.	CASSPLTGTGWDTGELFF	TGTGCCAGTAGTCCCCTCACCGGGACAGGGTGGGACACCGGGGAGCTGTTTTTT
TRBV7-9	TRBJ2-7	.	once	CASSFIGESYEQYF	TGTGCCAGCAGCTTTATTGGAGAATCCTACGAGCAGTACTTC
TRBV6-1	TRBJ1-2	.	.	CASSEYSYTF	TGTGCCAGCAGTGAATATAGCTACACCTTC